This paragraph reports one TCR beta chain. Its cognate antigen is unknown. An end of the junction does not agree with germline; a read error may underlie this. No cell sorting was done before RNA was extracted from the tissue. This non-tumor lung sample came from over 3 cm beyond the tumor edge. Chemotherapy-naive patients with new lung cancer underwent thoracic surgery in China, August–late 2014. These data come from a study of tumor and adjacent non-tumor tissue in lung cancer. The CDR3 consists of 13 residues. CDR1 and CDR2 (germline): SGHNT, YYREEE (reference sequence). General study results and limits: Shorter survival was associated with higher TCR diversity in tumors. Top 100 clones took a larger repertoire share in normal lung.

TCRbeta libraries were built with three rounds of nested PCR, modified from ARM-PCR. In TCRdb, the multiplex PCR reads were re-called with MiXCR into one record per CDR3 protein. This sample has about 48,000 distinct CDR3 sequences; around 64% occur once, and the top ten carry roughly 30%. The sample taken for sequencing was distant non-tumor lung tissue. The sequence was obtained from a woman between 65 and 79 years old with non-small cell lung cancer. This rearrangement joins TRBV5-4 to TRBJ2-1; D may be TRBD2 (5 bases). CDR3 sequence (DNA): TGTACCGGTAAACGAGAAGCGGAAGATGAACAGTTCTTC. Translating it yields CTGKREAEDEQFF.